The sequence of this TCR beta chain was determined in a study of blood T cell repertoires in COVID-19. Study-level information: Sources were T cells, B-cell-depleted T cells, or PBMCs; the material itself was cDNA or gDNA.

Profiling relied on immunoSEQ multiplex PCR, and the TCRdb table lists in-frame clones only, not all of them. This table has about 180,000 clones, around 88% appearing once. This receptor was obtained from a woman between 25 and 40 years old with acute or convalescent COVID-19. The specimen sequenced was peripheral blood.

CDR3 sequence: CASSQRSEQYF. The CDR3 nucleotides are TGCGCCAGCAGCCAACGTAGCGAGCAGTACTTC. The J gene is TRBJ2-7, the V gene TRBV4-1, with D uncertain. This CDR3 comprises 11 residues. V lost 2 bases, J lost 6 bases, and 5 bases lay in between. CDR1 and CDR2 from the germline V gene are MGHRA and YSYEKL.